This T cell receptor (beta chain) was profiled in a study of cytomegalovirus exposure and HLA in healthy donors. Of note for this clone: Its specificity is not known.

Researchers ran the PCR with 60 Vbeta and 13 Jbeta primers. Measured with immunoSEQ multiplex PCR; TCRdb has only the in-frame clones, and not every one. The data hold some 160,000 clones, with over 80% observed a single time. Points from the study as a whole: The authors later linked a missense DCLRE1C variant to TCR beta V- and J-gene trimming. A previous analysis found most TCR beta V segments productive roughly 90% or roughly 30% of the time. Follow-up analysis found HLA locus-dependent TCR association rates, highest for DRB1 and lowest for HLA-C.

Sequenced input: PBMCs. This sequence originates from a woman aged 18-29 years in good health and CMV-seronegative.

The CDR3 nucleotides read TGCGCCAGCAGCCAAGAGCCGACAACAGATACGCAGTATTTT. This gives the protein CASSQEPTTDTQYF. The chain couples TRBV4-1 to TRBJ2-3; D remains ambiguous. Germline values: CDR1 MGHRA, CDR2 YSYEKL. The ends were cut back, 0 bases at V and 3 bases at J, with 7 bases in the middle. This CDR3 comprises 14 residues.